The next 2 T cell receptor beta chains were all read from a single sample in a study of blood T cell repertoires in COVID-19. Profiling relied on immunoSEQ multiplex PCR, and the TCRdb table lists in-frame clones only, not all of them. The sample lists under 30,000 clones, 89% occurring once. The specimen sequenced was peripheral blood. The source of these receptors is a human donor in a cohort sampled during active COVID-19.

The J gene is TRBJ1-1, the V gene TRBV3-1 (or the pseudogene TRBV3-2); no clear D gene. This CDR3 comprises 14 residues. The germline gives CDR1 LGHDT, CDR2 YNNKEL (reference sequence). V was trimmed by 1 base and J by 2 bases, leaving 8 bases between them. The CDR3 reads CASSQVRGNTEAFF. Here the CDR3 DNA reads TGTGCCAGCAGCCAAGTACGCGGTAACACTGAAGCTTTCTTT.

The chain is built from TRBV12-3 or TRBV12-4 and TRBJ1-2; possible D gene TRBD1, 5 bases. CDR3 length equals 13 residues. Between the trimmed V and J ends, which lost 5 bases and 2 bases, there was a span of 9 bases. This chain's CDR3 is CASSAGGNYGYTF. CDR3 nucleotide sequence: TGTGCCAGCAGTGCCGGGGGAAACTATGGCTACACCTTC.